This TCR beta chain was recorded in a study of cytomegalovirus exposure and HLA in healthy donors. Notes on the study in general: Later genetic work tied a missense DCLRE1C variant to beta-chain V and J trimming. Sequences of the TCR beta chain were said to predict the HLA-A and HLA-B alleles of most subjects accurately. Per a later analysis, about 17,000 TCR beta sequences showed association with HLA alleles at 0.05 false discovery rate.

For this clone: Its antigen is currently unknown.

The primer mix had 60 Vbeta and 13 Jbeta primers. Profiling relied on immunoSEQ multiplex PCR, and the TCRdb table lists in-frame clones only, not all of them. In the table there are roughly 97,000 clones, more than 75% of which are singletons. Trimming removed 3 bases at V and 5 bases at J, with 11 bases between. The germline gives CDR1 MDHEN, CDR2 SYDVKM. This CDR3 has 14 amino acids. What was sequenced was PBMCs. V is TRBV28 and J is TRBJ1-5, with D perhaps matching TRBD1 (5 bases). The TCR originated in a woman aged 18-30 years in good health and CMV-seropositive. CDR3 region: CASSLGQDHQPQHF. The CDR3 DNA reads TGTGCCAGCAGTTTGGGGCAGGACCATCAGCCCCAGCATTTT.